A selection of T cell receptor beta chains follows, all from one sample in a study of T cell responses to AZD1222 COVID-19 vaccine. Data came from immunoSEQ multiplex PCR; TCRdb stores just in-frame clones and leaves some out. The sample records under 200,000 clones, about 92% being singletons. The sample consisted of peripheral blood, taken 28 days after the second dose of the MenACWY control vaccine. The origin of the receptors is an adult who received the MenACWY meningococcal vaccine as a control. The conserved cysteine and the conserved F or W are not part of the CDR3 here. Only part of the rows carry a size: once, few, many, or a class if the clone is expanded.

>TRBJ1-6|.|TRBV15
ATSRDSNSPLH
>TRBJ2-7|.|TRBV28
ASMAGIYEQY
>TRBJ1-2|.|TRBV4-3
ASSLKYRDRGANYGYT
>TRBJ1-5|.|TRBV18
ASSPGGARQPQH
>TRBJ1-5|.|TRBV6-5
ASRVDGVTQPQH
>TRBJ1-5|.|TRBV19
ASRLREGPQH
>TRBJ1-1|.|TRBV19
ASSMSGLGTKNTEAF
>TRBJ1-3|once|TRBV15
ATGQGAFGNTIY
>TRBJ1-1|.|TRBV9
ASSPTVNTEAF
>TRBJ1-4|.|TRBV15
ATSRDLFGGEKLF
>TRBJ2-7|.|TRBV7-2
ASSLPRRAWEQY
>TRBJ2-3|.|TRBV18
ASSPPSGGQHTQY
>TRBJ2-3|.|TRBV24-1
ATSDFGQAPDTQY
>TRBJ2-7|once|TRBV6-2/TRBV6-3
ASSYSSASGRGGAY
>TRBJ1-5|few|TRBV19
ASSIGHNQPQH
>TRBJ1-2|.|TRBV15
ATSRDLPRARSHSGYT
>TRBJ2-2|.|TRBV30
AWSVRYPYTGELF
>TRBJ1-1|.|TRBV7-8
ASSSEGNTEAF
>TRBJ1-2|few|TRBV29-1
SVQAYLDSNYGYT
>TRBJ2-1|.|TRBV6-6
ASRLAGNYNEQF
>TRBJ1-2|.|TRBV29-1
SVWRGPPIYGYT
>TRBJ2-2|.|TRBV6-2/TRBV6-3
ASSPGTGELF
>TRBJ1-4|.|TRBV7-9
ASSSSPGPREKLF
>TRBJ2-5|.|TRBV2
ASSELGGRQETQY
>TRBJ1-4|.|TRBV27
ASSFGHGQGEKLF
>TRBJ1-1|.|TRBV5-6
ASSAPNRRADTEAF
>TRBJ1-1|.|TRBV18
ASSRGAAATEAF
>TRBJ2-2|.|TRBV11-3
ASSLDPGTANTGELF
>TRBJ2-2|.|TRBV10-3
AISEIGTSGRTGELF
>TRBJ1-5|.|TRBV28
ASDPGTARNQPQH
>TRBJ1-4|.|TRBV3-1/TRBV3-2
ASSPGTAEKLF
>TRBJ1-5|.|TRBV20-1
SASAGAFSNQPQH
>TRBJ2-3|.|TRBV13
ASSYGLAGGGVTDTQY
>TRBJ1-2|.|TRBV6-5
ASSRQGVYGYT
>TRBJ2-7|.|TRBV6-5
ASSYSKGQLSYEQY
>TRBJ2-4|.|TRBV18
ASSVLGMGATKNIQY
>TRBJ1-3|.|TRBV9
ASSGQGVSSGNTIY
>TRBJ1-4|once|TRBV9
ASSPGRGAPPTNEKLF
>TRBJ1-2|once|TRBV21-1
ASSKLKGRGYT
>TRBJ1-2|.|TRBV18
ASSSDRGGYGYT
>TRBJ2-7|.|TRBV14
ASSRRLAGVHEQY
>TRBJ1-1|.|TRBV30
AWSRGGQGGTEAF
>TRBJ1-1|.|TRBV10-3
AISDNLGGKFAPGAF
>TRBJ1-1|.|TRBV7-9
ASSPGGAGTEAF
>TRBJ2-7|.|TRBV7-9
ASRRDRGQEQY
>TRBJ1-1|.|TRBV7-2
ASSLDGGGNTEAF
>TRBJ2-7|once|TRBV7-6
ASSSLAGGPFGDEQY
>TRBJ1-4|once|TRBV19
ASSTRGEANEKLF
>TRBJ2-3|.|TRBV29-1
SVDPGLAGEGSDTQY
>TRBJ2-5|.|TRBV24-1
ATSDPTGGLGKTQY
>TRBJ1-1|.|TRBV11-2
ASSLKGTEAF
>TRBJ1-2|.|TRBV30
TFGGQGSPYGYT
>TRBJ2-5|.|TRBV7-6
ASSLGTRGGGETQY
>TRBJ2-7|.|TRBV9
ASSVVGDRVHEQY
>TRBJ2-7|.|TRBV2
ASWDRENYEQY